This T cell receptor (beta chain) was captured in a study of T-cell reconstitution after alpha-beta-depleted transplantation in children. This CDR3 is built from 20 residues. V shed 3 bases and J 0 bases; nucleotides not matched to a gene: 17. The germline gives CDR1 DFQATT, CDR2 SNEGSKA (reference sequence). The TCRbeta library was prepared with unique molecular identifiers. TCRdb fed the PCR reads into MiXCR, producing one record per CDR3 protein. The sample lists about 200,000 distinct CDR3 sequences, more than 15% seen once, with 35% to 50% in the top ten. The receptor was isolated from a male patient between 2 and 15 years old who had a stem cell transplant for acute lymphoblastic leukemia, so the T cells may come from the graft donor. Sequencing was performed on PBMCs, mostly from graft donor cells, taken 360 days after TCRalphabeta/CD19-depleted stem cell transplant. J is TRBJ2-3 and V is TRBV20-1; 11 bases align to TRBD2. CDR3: CSASHFPLAGGSSSTDTQYF. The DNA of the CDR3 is TGCAGTGCTAGCCACTTTCCCCTAGCGGGGGGCAGCTCTAGCACAGATACGCAGTATTTT.